This TCR beta chain was identified in a study of OX40 agonist ivuxolimab in advanced cancers. Turning to the study itself: In three patients, partial responses were observed, one with hepatocellular carcinoma and two with cutaneous melanoma.

Findings and limits, study-wide: It was not determined which antigens were specifically recognized by the peripheral T cells that had undergone clonal expansion.

Details on this clone: Its antigen is still unknown.

Autoimmune disease history or systemic immunosuppression disqualified patients. The investigators sampled blood at baseline, at cycle 4 day 1, and at cycle 7 day 1. The CDR3 is 13 amino acids. V shed 6 bases and J 1 base; nucleotides not matched to a gene: 3. Germline V gene data show CDR1 as SQVTM and CDR2 as ANQGSEA. Here immunoSEQ multiplex PCR was the method, and the copy in TCRdb shows in-frame clones only, minus some. The sample records 40,000 or so clones, approximately 90% being singletons. The chain links TRBV29-1 to TRBJ2-3, with 8 bases aligning to TRBD1. The receptor's source is an adult with an advanced solid tumor such as melanoma, head and neck, liver or kidney cancer. This specimen was CD4+ or CD8+ T cells sorted from blood, taken in a trial of the OX40 agonist ivuxolimab. CDR3 amino acids: CSVSGQGTDTQYF. For the CDR3, the DNA is TGCAGCGTGTCGGGACAGGGCACAGATACGCAGTATTTT.